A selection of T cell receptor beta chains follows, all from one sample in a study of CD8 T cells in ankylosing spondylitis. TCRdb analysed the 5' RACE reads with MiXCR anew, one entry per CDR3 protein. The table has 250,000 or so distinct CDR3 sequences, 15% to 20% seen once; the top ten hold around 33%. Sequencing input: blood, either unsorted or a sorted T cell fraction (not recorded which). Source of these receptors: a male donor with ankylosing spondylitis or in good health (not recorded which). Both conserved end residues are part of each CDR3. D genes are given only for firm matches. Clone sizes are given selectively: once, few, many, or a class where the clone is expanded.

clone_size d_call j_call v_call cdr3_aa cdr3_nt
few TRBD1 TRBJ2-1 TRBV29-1 CSARQGSYNEQFF TGCAGCGCTAGACAGGGGAGTTACAATGAGCAGTTCTTC
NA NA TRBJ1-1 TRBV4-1 CASSQSTASMNTEAFF TGCGCCAGCAGCCAATCGACAGCGAGCATGAACACTGAAGCTTTCTTT
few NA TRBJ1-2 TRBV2 CASSELVGNYGYTF TGTGCCAGCAGTGAACTCGTCGGAAACTATGGCTACACCTTC
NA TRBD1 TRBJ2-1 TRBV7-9 CASSLDRGLNEQFF TGTGCCAGCAGCTTGGACAGGGGGCTTAATGAGCAGTTCTTC
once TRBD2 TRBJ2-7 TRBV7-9 CASSSIAGTSYEQYF TGTGCCAGCAGCTCGATAGCGGGAACGTCCTACGAGCAGTACTTC
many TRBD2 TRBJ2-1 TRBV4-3 CASSGQGLAVNNEQFF TGCGCCAGCAGCGGACAAGGGCTAGCGGTGAACAATGAGCAGTTCTTC
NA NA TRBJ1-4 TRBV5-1 CASSPLNDEKLFF TGCGCCAGCAGCCCCCTGAATGATGAAAAACTGTTTTTT
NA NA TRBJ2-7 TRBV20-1 CSARETGAYEQYF TGCAGTGCTAGAGAGACAGGTGCCTACGAGCAGTACTTC
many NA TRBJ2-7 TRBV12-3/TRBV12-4 CASSANGEQYF TGTGCCAGCAGTGCCAACGGGGAGCAGTACTTC
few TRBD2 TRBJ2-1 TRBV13 CASSPGSGTYNEQFF TGTGCCAGCAGCCCCGGTAGCGGGACGTACAATGAGCAGTTCTTC
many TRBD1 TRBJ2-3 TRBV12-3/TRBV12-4 CASNSGQGTDTQYF TGTGCCAGCAACTCAGGACAGGGCACAGATACGCAGTATTTT
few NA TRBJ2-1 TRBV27 CASSLRANEQFF TGTGCCAGCAGTTTAAGAGCAAATGAGCAGTTCTTC
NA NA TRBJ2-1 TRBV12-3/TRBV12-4 CACSLHTESGYNEQFF TGTGCCTGTTCCCTCCATACGGAGTCGGGTTACAATGAGCAGTTCTTC
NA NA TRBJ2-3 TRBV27 CASRKYPSTDTQYF TGTGCCAGCAGGAAGTACCCAAGCACAGATACGCAGTATTTT
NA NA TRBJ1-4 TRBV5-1 CARPKQGHSHPPNEKLFF TGCGCCAGACCTAAGCAGGGACATTCCCACCCTCCTAATGAAAAACTGTTTTTT
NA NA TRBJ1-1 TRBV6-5 CASSYSEGLAFF TGTGCCAGCAGTTACTCGGAGGGCTTGGCTTTCTTT
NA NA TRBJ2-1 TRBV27 CASSPDIDEQFF TGTGCCAGCAGTCCCGACATCGATGAGCAGTTCTTC
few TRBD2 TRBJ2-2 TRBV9 CASSASSGLASGELFF TGTGCCAGCAGCGCCAGCTCGGGACTAGCCTCCGGGGAGCTGTTTTTT
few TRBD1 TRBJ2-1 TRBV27 CATAAGTGGWNEQFF TGTGCCACAGCGGCCGGGACAGGGGGTTGGAATGAGCAGTTCTTC
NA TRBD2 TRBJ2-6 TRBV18 CASLADLSSGANVLTF TGTGCCAGCCTAGCGGACTTAAGCTCTGGGGCCAACGTCCTGACTTTC
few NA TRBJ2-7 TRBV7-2 CASSLAGDVYEQYF TGTGCCAGCAGCTTAGCGGGAGATGTTTACGAGCAGTACTTC
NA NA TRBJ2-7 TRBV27 CTTLRPTRDTKHEQYF TGTACCACTCTTAGGCCAACGAGGGACACCAAACACGAGCAGTACTTC
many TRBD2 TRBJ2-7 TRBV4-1 CASSPGPVGGKSYEQYF TGCGCCAGCAGCCCCGGGCCGGTGGGGGGGAAATCCTACGAGCAGTACTTC
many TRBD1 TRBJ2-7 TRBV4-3 CASSQDPGTGSHEQYF TGCGCCAGCAGCCAAGATCCAGGGACAGGTTCCCACGAGCAGTACTTC
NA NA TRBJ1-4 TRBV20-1 CSARDPDHYEKLFF TGCAGTGCTAGAGACCCTGACCACTACGAAAAACTGTTTTTT
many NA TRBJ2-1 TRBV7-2 CASSLLALYEQFF TGTGCCAGCAGCTTACTAGCACTATATGAGCAGTTCTTC
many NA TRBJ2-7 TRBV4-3 CASSQDAATYEQYF TGCGCCAGCAGCCAAGATGCCGCTACCTACGAGCAGTACTTC
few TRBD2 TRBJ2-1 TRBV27 CASSLQGLAFVEQFF TGTGCCAGCAGTTTACAGGGACTAGCGTTTGTTGAGCAGTTCTTC
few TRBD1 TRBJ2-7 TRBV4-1 CASSHPGQGVHEQYF TGCGCCAGCAGCCATCCGGGACAGGGGGTCCACGAGCAGTACTTC
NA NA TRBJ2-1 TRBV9 CASSVGVGTLGEQFF TGTGCCAGCAGCGTAGGGGTGGGAACCCTCGGTGAGCAGTTCTTC
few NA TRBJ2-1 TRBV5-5 CASRPPLREEQFF TGTGCCAGCAGACCCCCCCTTAGAGAGGAGCAGTTCTTC
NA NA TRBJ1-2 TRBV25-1 CASSEYSGTPYGYTF TGTGCCAGCAGTGAATATAGCGGGACACCCTATGGCTACACCTTC
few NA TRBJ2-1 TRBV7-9 CASSLATQGGINEQFF TGTGCCAGCAGCTTAGCGACACAGGGAGGGATCAATGAGCAGTTCTTC
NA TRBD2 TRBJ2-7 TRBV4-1 CASSQTGLAGSLYEQYF TGCGCCAGCAGCCAAACGGGACTAGCGGGATCTCTATACGAGCAGTACTTC
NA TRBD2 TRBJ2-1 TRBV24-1 CATSEPSGKQFF TGTGCCACCAGTGAGCCTAGCGGGAAGCAGTTCTTC
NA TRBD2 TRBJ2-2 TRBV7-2 CASSPGLAGVGELFF TGTGCCAGCAGCCCTGGACTAGCGGGAGTCGGGGAGCTGTTTTTT
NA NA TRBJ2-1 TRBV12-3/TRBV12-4 CASSLDNEGYNEQFF TGTGCCAGCAGTTTGGATAACGAAGGCTACAATGAGCAGTTCTTC
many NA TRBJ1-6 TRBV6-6 CASLYGDSPLHF TGTGCCAGCCTTTATGGGGATTCACCCCTCCACTTT
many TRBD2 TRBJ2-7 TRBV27 CASSLSGSSYEQYF TGTGCCAGCAGTTTGAGCGGGAGTTCGTACGAGCAGTACTTC
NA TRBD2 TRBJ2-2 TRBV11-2 CASSRHGTSGGELFF TGTGCCAGCAGCCGACACGGGACTAGCGGCGGGGAGCTGTTTTTT
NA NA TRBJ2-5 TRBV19 CASSVVPGETQYF TGTGCCAGTAGTGTGGTCCCGGGGGAGACCCAGTACTTC
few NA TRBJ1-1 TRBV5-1 CASSGGDGGMNTEAFF TGCGCCAGCAGCGGGGGGGACGGCGGGATGAACACTGAAGCTTTCTTT